This T cell receptor (beta chain) comes out of a study of blood T cells in healthy people across ages. Overall study context: About one barcoded beta molecule was captured per two T cells (by template switching).

Study results and limitations: The study regarded diversity estimates from one million T cells as underestimates.

Each donor had 8.5 to 10 milliliters of peripheral blood drawn. Concerning this clonotype itself: Antigen: not known.

A second PCR, run for about 7 to 11 cycles, used a sample-barcoded 5' primer plus a J-beta primer mix. A template-switch adaptor containing 12 random nucleotides labeled each cDNA molecule. MiXCR was run by TCRdb on the 5' RACE reads, yielding one entry per CDR3 protein. This table holds approximately 1.5 million distinct CDR3 sequences, around 35% found once. This CDR3 is built from 15 residues. Looked up from germline, CDR1 is LGHDT and CDR2 is YNNKEL (reference sequence). V was pared by 4 bases and J by 4 bases, with 13 bases between. The clonotype comes from a woman aged 30 to 39 in good health. V is TRBV3-1 and J is TRBJ1-4; D not resolved. Material for sequencing was blood. CDR3 amino acids: CASSLDQQRNEKLFF. The CDR3 bases are TGTGCCAGCAGCCTGGACCAACAACGTAATGAAAAACTGTTTTTT.